This TCR beta chain is drawn from a study of response to subunit inactivated influenza vaccine. Findings and caveats of the study: The authors offered the suggestion that each seasonal influenza vaccination recruits few new T cells.

This clonotype has a count of ten or more. Its antigen is still unknown. TCRdb independently ran MiXCR on the RT-PCR reads; one entry per CDR3 protein. Of approximately 500,000 distinct CDR3 sequences listed, over 10% are singletons. This receptor was taken from a man aged 45 to 65 who received an inactivated influenza vaccine. Source: PBMCs from blood, taken roughly 45 days after vaccination.

The CDR3 DNA sequence: TGCGCCAGCAGCCCGGCGTTGACAGGGAACACCTACGAGCAGTACTTC. The encoded protein is CASSPALTGNTYEQYF. The V gene is TRBV4-1, the J gene TRBJ2-7; 7 bases align to TRBD1. V was clipped by 4 bases and J by 2 bases; unmatched bases: 11. Germline lookup yields CDR1 MGHRA and CDR2 YSYEKL. This CDR3 is built from 16 residues.